This T cell receptor (beta chain) emerged from a study of blood T cell repertoires in COVID-19. Study in general: PBMCs, B-cell-depleted T cells, or T cells were the source of the cDNA or gDNA that made up the material.

Per the study methods: Reference gene primer amplification gave estimated nucleated cell counts. TCRdb's copy holds only in-frame clones and misses some; the assay was immunoSEQ multiplex PCR. That table gives V, J and clone size, and the DNA gave D and trimming. The data contain approximately 74,000 clones, over 70% of them singletons. Deletions cut 4 bases from V and 4 bases from J, with 11 bases between. This CDR3 is 13 amino acids long. Germline CDR1 reads GTSNPN; CDR2 reads SVGIG (reference sequence). This chain uses TRBV30 with TRBJ2-1; a weak D match, TRBD2 (5 bases). The sequence derives from a man at least 80 years old with active or convalescent COVID-19. Material: peripheral blood. CDR3 region: CAWTHGLYNEQFF. In DNA form, the CDR3 reads TGTGCCTGGACCCATGGACTTTACAATGAGCAGTTCTTC.